The rows below give T cell receptor beta chains drawn from one sample of a study of OX40 agonist ivuxolimab in advanced cancers. TCRdb keeps only in-frame clones here, not all; method: immunoSEQ multiplex PCR. The data contain about 71,000 clones, around 80% of them seen just once; the ten biggest clones take up 5%. Sample: CD4+ or CD8+ T cells sorted from blood, taken in a trial of the OX40 agonist ivuxolimab. The receptors were gathered from an adult with an advanced solid tumor such as melanoma, head and neck, liver or kidney cancer. The conserved cysteine and the conserved F or W are not part of the CDR3 here. The order of the fields is CDR3 length, V gene, D gene, J gene, CDR3 protein. A D gene is named only where the DNA matches it firmly.

len: 12
v_gene: TRBV7-9
d_gene: TRBD1
j_gene: TRBJ1-5
CDR3aa: ASSVTGDNQPQH

len: 13
v_gene: TRBV4-1
d_gene: -
j_gene: TRBJ1-2
CDR3aa: ASSQDRGLGYGYT

len: 14
v_gene: TRBV7-2
d_gene: -
j_gene: TRBJ2-1
CDR3aa: ASSLDAWPSYNEQF

len: 11
v_gene: TRBV5-1
d_gene: -
j_gene: TRBJ2-3
CDR3aa: ASSVGETDTQY

len: 12
v_gene: TRBV11-2
d_gene: -
j_gene: -
CDR3aa: ASSPRTDSYEQY

len: 12
v_gene: TRBV4-3
d_gene: -
j_gene: TRBJ2-3
CDR3aa: ASSQNSGFSTQY

len: 12
v_gene: TRBV9
d_gene: -
j_gene: TRBJ2-5
CDR3aa: ASSASGGEETQY

len: 12
v_gene: TRBV9
d_gene: TRBD2
j_gene: TRBJ2-7
CDR3aa: ASSAGGLTYEQY

len: 13
v_gene: TRBV7-9
d_gene: -
j_gene: TRBJ1-3
CDR3aa: ASRETAYSGNTIY

len: 11
v_gene: TRBV19
d_gene: TRBD2
j_gene: TRBJ2-3
CDR3aa: ATAGLATDTQY

len: 12
v_gene: TRBV19
d_gene: -
j_gene: TRBJ2-7
CDR3aa: ASSRNYRVNEQY

len: 12
v_gene: TRBV5-1
d_gene: TRBD1
j_gene: TRBJ1-2
CDR3aa: ASSNTGQGNGYT

len: 15
v_gene: TRBV10-3
d_gene: TRBD2
j_gene: TRBJ2-1
CDR3aa: AIGGLAGGLAYNEQF

len: 13
v_gene: TRBV4-3
d_gene: TRBD2
j_gene: TRBJ2-5
CDR3aa: ASSQDGLAGETQY

len: 13
v_gene: TRBV7-2
d_gene: TRBD1
j_gene: TRBJ1-4
CDR3aa: ASSFSGQGREKLF

len: 11
v_gene: TRBV27
d_gene: -
j_gene: TRBJ2-2
CDR3aa: ASSLKYRGELF

len: 12
v_gene: TRBV5-4
d_gene: TRBD1
j_gene: TRBJ1-6
CDR3aa: ASSLEQGGSPLH

len: 12
v_gene: TRBV11-2
d_gene: -
j_gene: TRBJ2-7
CDR3aa: ASSFRVHSYEQY

len: 12
v_gene: TRBV18
d_gene: -
j_gene: TRBJ2-2
CDR3aa: ASSPDLGAQELF

len: 12
v_gene: TRBV10-3
d_gene: -
j_gene: TRBJ1-1
CDR3aa: AIRKQEPNTEAF

len: 13
v_gene: TRBV18
d_gene: TRBD1
j_gene: TRBJ1-5
CDR3aa: ASSPGGQSNQPQH

len: 15
v_gene: TRBV5-1
d_gene: -
j_gene: TRBJ2-2
CDR3aa: ASSLAPGTSGAGELF

len: 13
v_gene: TRBV6-5
d_gene: -
j_gene: TRBJ2-7
CDR3aa: ASSYSTGGAYEQY

len: 14
v_gene: TRBV29-1
d_gene: -
j_gene: TRBJ1-1
CDR3aa: SVPPPGSLMNTEAF

len: 10
v_gene: TRBV7-2
d_gene: -
j_gene: TRBJ2-5
CDR3aa: ASSSVSVTQY

len: 14
v_gene: TRBV9
d_gene: -
j_gene: TRBJ2-1
CDR3aa: ASSAQRQSSYNEQF

len: 11
v_gene: TRBV30
d_gene: TRBD1
j_gene: TRBJ1-4
CDR3aa: ACRTGQLEKLF

len: 11
v_gene: TRBV18
d_gene: -
j_gene: TRBJ1-4
CDR3aa: ASSGRSNEKLF

len: 11
v_gene: TRBV5-1
d_gene: -
j_gene: TRBJ2-1
CDR3aa: ASSAMGYNEQF

len: 10
v_gene: TRBV27
d_gene: -
j_gene: TRBJ2-5
CDR3aa: ASSFTGETQY

len: 13
v_gene: TRBV5-1
d_gene: -
j_gene: TRBJ1-2
CDR3aa: ASSDVTRGQAGYT

len: 13
v_gene: TRBV4-2
d_gene: TRBD1
j_gene: TRBJ1-1
CDR3aa: ASSQAGTANTEAF

len: 11
v_gene: TRBV6-5
d_gene: -
j_gene: TRBJ2-3
CDR3aa: ASVGSHTDTQY

len: 12
v_gene: TRBV10-3
d_gene: -
j_gene: TRBJ1-2
CDR3aa: AISEPRSGYGYT

len: 11
v_gene: TRBV6-6
d_gene: -
j_gene: TRBJ2-7
CDR3aa: ATAAGAVHEQY

len: 13
v_gene: TRBV11-3
d_gene: TRBD2
j_gene: TRBJ2-3
CDR3aa: ASSLIAGGLDTQY

len: 13
v_gene: TRBV2
d_gene: -
j_gene: TRBJ2-7
CDR3aa: ASSYTATRAYEQY

len: 10
v_gene: TRBV29-1
d_gene: -
j_gene: TRBJ2-7
CDR3aa: SVGQAEDEQY

len: 12
v_gene: TRBV18
d_gene: -
j_gene: TRBJ2-3
CDR3aa: ASSRGSGPDTQY

len: 11
v_gene: TRBV6-5
d_gene: TRBD1
j_gene: TRBJ1-2
CDR3aa: ASSYPGQESYT

len: 10
v_gene: TRBV30
d_gene: -
j_gene: TRBJ2-1
CDR3aa: AWSDPKGEQF

len: 15
v_gene: TRBV7-3
d_gene: -
j_gene: TRBJ1-1
CDR3aa: ASSWSRSGNGDTEAF

len: 12
v_gene: TRBV7-2
d_gene: TRBD1
j_gene: -
CDR3aa: ASSYDRGPYEQY

len: 13
v_gene: TRBV5-4
d_gene: -
j_gene: TRBJ2-3
CDR3aa: ASRRSGASTDTQY

len: 12
v_gene: TRBV11-3
d_gene: -
j_gene: TRBJ1-2
CDR3aa: ASSLEGEGYGYT

len: 9
v_gene: TRBV10-3
d_gene: -
j_gene: TRBJ2-1
CDR3aa: ATSEVNEQF